These 25 T cell receptor beta chains were sequenced from one sample in a study of shared clonotypes between healthy human individuals. Naive-designated CD8 cells lacked CD45RO, were positively enriched for CCR7, and omitted terminally differentiated effector memory CD45RA+ cells. TCRdb's table, derived via immunoSEQ multiplex PCR, lists solely in-frame clones and lacks some. The table records about 2,100,000 clones, 93% of them present only once. The sequenced sample was naive CD8+ T cells from PBMCs. The source is a man younger than 35 in good health. Some clones in this sample may be carry-over from other donors' samples.

The V gene is TRBV27, the J gene TRBJ2-1; D gene unclear. Germline V gene sequence: CDR1 MNHEY, CDR2 SMNVEV (reference sequence). V lost 8 bases and J 7 bases, leaving 12 bases between the germline ends. The CDR3 consists of 12 residues. DNA of the CDR3: TGTGCCAGCTCCCCTCGAATAAATGAGCAGTTCTTC. Translation gives CASSPRINEQFF.

This chain connects TRBV7-9 to TRBJ1-2, with 7 nucleotides matching TRBD1. V shed 4 bases, J shed 1 base, and the junction held 12 bases outside the gene matches. Germline V lookup: CDR1 SEHNR, CDR2 FQNEAQ (reference sequence). The CDR3 runs 17 residues. CDR3 amino acids: CASSSEYRDSLNYGYTF. The DNA for the CDR3 is TGTGCCAGCAGCTCCGAATACCGGGACAGCCTTAACTATGGCTACACCTTC.

The chain links TRBV29-1 to TRBJ2-2, with 7 bases matching TRBD2. After removal of 7 bases from V and 0 bases from J, the junction contained 17 bases not matched to a gene. Germline V CDR1 and CDR2: SQVTM, ANQGSEA. CDR3 size: 18 residues. The CDR3 DNA follows: TGCAGCGCCTTCCTCGAATTAGGGAGGGCACCGAACACCGGGGAGCTGTTTTTT. This encodes CSAFLELGRAPNTGELFF.

J is TRBJ1-1 and V is TRBV9; D is unresolved. Germline V lookup: CDR1 SGDLS, CDR2 YYNGEE. Trimming left V 3 bases short and J 0 bases short, with 12 bases between. CDR3 length equals 15 residues. For the CDR3, the DNA is TGTGCCAGCAGCGAATTTAACGTTCTGAACACTGAAGCTTTCTTT. It yields the protein CASSEFNVLNTEAFF.

As concerns this clone: Other nucleotide sequences in the sample specify the same CDR3. The rearrangement joins TRBV11-2 to TRBJ2-1, with a possible D match to TRBD2 (5 bases). The germline CDR1 and CDR2 sequences are SGHAT and FQNNGV. V lost 1 base and J 4 bases, leaving 8 bases between the germline ends. The CDR3 runs to 14 residues. In DNA, the CDR3 is TGTGCCAGCAGCTTAGTAGGACTTTACAATGAGCAGTTCTTC. This codes for CASSLVGLYNEQFF.

The chain links TRBV10-3 to TRBJ2-6; 9 positions match TRBD1. The J segment lost 2 bases and the V segment lost 5 bases, leaving 13 bases of the junction unmatched. Per germline, CDR1 ENHRY and CDR2 SYGVKD. This CDR3 spans 19 amino acids. CDR3 coding DNA: TGTGCCATCAGTCGATGGTCCCGGGACAGGGAGGCTGGGGCCAACGTCCTGACTTTC. Residues: CAISRWSRDREAGANVLTF.

There are a few counts of this clone. The chain couples TRBV27 to TRBJ2-7; D possibly matches TRBD1 or TRBD2 (5 bases each). Germline loops: CDR1 MNHEY, CDR2 SMNVEV (reference sequence). The V end lost 8 bases, the J end lost 2 bases, and 13 bases lay between the germline ends. This CDR3 has 13 amino acids. The CDR3 loop is CASRPVGAYEQYF. CDR3 bases: TGTGCCAGCCGTCCGGTGGGGGCCTACGAGCAGTACTTC.

This clone was seen just once. V and J are TRBV27 and TRBJ1-2, with a possible D match to TRBD1 (6 bases). Germline lookup yields CDR1 MNHEY and CDR2 SMNVEV (reference sequence). V lost 6 bases and J 4 bases, leaving 21 bases between the germline ends. This CDR3 spans 16 amino acids. This chain's CDR3 is CASSPPDSGDIYGYTF. CDR3 coding DNA: TGTGCCAGCAGCCCACCAGATTCAGGGGATATCTATGGCTACACCTTC.

This chain links TRBV27 with TRBJ2-1; D is undetermined. The CDR3 runs 17 residues. The V gene's germline CDR1 is MNHEY and CDR2 SMNVEV (reference sequence). Trimming pared 4 bases from V and 0 bases from J, leaving 16 bases between. The CDR3 is CASSSWVRSGSYNEQFF. CDR3 sequence (DNA): TGTGCCAGCAGTTCATGGGTGAGATCGGGCTCCTACAATGAGCAGTTCTTC.

On this clone: Other DNA sequences within the sample encode an identical CDR3. The chain couples TRBV28 to TRBJ1-1; D ambiguous. V was pared by 2 bases and J by 5 bases, with 6 bases between. This CDR3 contains 12 residues. CDR1 and CDR2 (germline): MDHEN, SYDVKM. CDR3 sequence (DNA): TGTGCCAGCAGTTTAAGGGCGACTGAAGCTTTCTTT. It specifies CASSLRATEAFF.

This chain links TRBV7-2 with TRBJ2-5, with D hard to call. The CDR3 contains 16 residues. In germline, CDR1 is SGHTA, CDR2 FQGNSA. Between the trimmed V and J ends, which lost 5 bases and 4 bases, there was a span of 20 bases. CDR3 sequence (DNA): TGTGCCAGCAGCCCCCAAGGGTACGGGTCCACAGAGACCCAGTACTTC. Encoded protein: CASSPQGYGSTETQYF. Together with reference TRBV7-2 and TRBJ2-5, the CDR3 gives the full variable domain: GAGVSQSPSNKVTEKGKDVELRCDPISGHTALYWYRQSLGQGLEFLIYFQGNSAPDKSGLPSDRFSAERTGGSVSTLTIQRTQQEDSAVYLCASSPQGYGSTETQYFGPGTRLLVL.

This chain connects TRBV10-3 to TRBJ1-2; the D gene is possibly TRBD1 (6 bases). V lost 0 bases and J 6 bases, leaving 14 bases between the germline ends. Germline CDR1 is ENHRY and CDR2 is SYGVKD. This CDR3 region has 15 residues. CDR3 nucleotides: TGTGCCATCAGTGAGTCTAGGGGGGCGCGTGATGGCTACACCTTC. It yields the protein CAISESRGARDGYTF.

The CDR3 here is CARSLVIGRTSSGYGYTF. CDR3 DNA: TGTGCCAGAAGCTTGGTTATCGGCCGAACCTCGTCGGGCTATGGCTACACCTTC. The genes are TRBV5-3 and TRBJ1-2; D is uncertain. TRBV5-3 is given ORF status, its function remaining uncertain. CDR3 length: 18 amino acids. V was cut by 0 bases and J by 4 bases, with 22 bases left in between.

The genes are TRBV7-6 and TRBJ2-5, with 7 bases that match TRBD1. The V and J ends lost 5 bases and 0 bases, in that order; junction bases with no gene match: 9. This CDR3 has 16 residues. In germline, CDR1 is SGHVS, CDR2 FNYEAQ. This chain's CDR3 is CASSVRTGTYQETQYF. CDR3 DNA sequence: TGTGCCAGCAGCGTCCGGACAGGAACGTACCAAGAGACCCAGTACTTC.

The V gene is TRBV7-2, the J gene TRBJ2-1; D gene ambiguous. Trimming left V 2 bases short and J 10 bases short, with 6 bases between. CDR1 and CDR2 (germline): SGHTA, FQGNSA. This CDR3 has 11 amino acids. The CDR3 nucleotides read TGTGCCAGCAGCTTAATTAGGGAGCAGTTCTTC. Translated, it gives CASSLIREQFF.

This chain joins TRBV7-9 and TRBJ2-4, with 9 bases identical to TRBD1. The germline V gene encodes CDR1 SEHNR and CDR2 FQNEAQ (reference sequence). V lost 4 bases to trimming and J lost 5 bases; unmatched junction nucleotides: 6. The CDR3 extends over 15 amino acids. The CDR3 here is CASSSRQGVENIQYF. The CDR3 bases are TGTGCCAGCAGCTCCCGACAGGGGGTGGAAAACATTCAGTACTTC.

This clone was seen only once. The chain joins TRBV7-9 to TRBJ2-1; TRBD1 is a possible D gene (6 bases). CDR1 is SEHNR and CDR2 is FQNEAQ in the germline V gene (reference sequence). V was pared by 5 bases and J by 6 bases, with 11 bases between. The CDR3 spans 13 residues. CDR3 sequence: CASSPDRTNEQFF. The CDR3 coding sequence is TGTGCCAGCAGCCCCGACAGGACCAATGAGCAGTTCTTC.

The V and J genes are TRBV19 and TRBJ1-1; D gene unclear. The CDR3 is 15 residues long. V was cut by 2 bases and J by 8 bases, with 18 bases left in between. CDR1 is LNHDA and CDR2 is SQIVND in the germline V gene (reference sequence). In nucleotides, the CDR3 is TGTGCCAGTAGTATATCGGTTCGGACCGATAAAGAAGCTTTCTTT. Amino acids: CASSISVRTDKEAFF.

J is TRBJ2-1 and V is TRBV19; TRBD1 aligns across 7 bases. Unmatched junction bases numbered 7, after V lost 8 bases and J lost 12 bases. Germline values: CDR1 LNHDA, CDR2 SQIVND (reference sequence). The CDR3 sequence is 11 residues long. The CDR3 DNA reads as TGTGCCAGTTCACTCGGGACAGCGCAGTTCTTC. It encodes CASSLGTAQFF.

This clone was observed a single time. The chain links TRBV5-1 to TRBJ2-7, with D possibly TRBD2 on 5 matching bases. This CDR3 has 15 amino acids. Germline-derived CDR1 and CDR2 are SGHRS and YFSETQ. The germline V and J ends were trimmed by 0 bases and 2 bases, with 12 bases remaining between them. The CDR3 spells CASSLGASGTYEQYF. The CDR3 DNA sequence: TGCGCCAGCAGCTTGGGGGCCTCCGGGACCTACGAGCAGTACTTC.

The chain is built from TRBV6-5 and TRBJ1-2; D uncertain. CDR1 is MNHEY, CDR2 SVGAGI, per germline. This CDR3 region has 14 residues. V shed 2 bases and J shed 5 bases, with 12 bases lying between them. The CDR3 is CASSYEGLEYGYTF. The CDR3 nucleotides read TGTGCCAGCAGTTACGAAGGGTTGGAGTATGGCTACACCTTC.

This clone was seen a single time. The chain combines TRBV4-1 with TRBJ2-5, with D possibly matching TRBD1 (6 bases). V shed 6 bases and J shed 1 base, with 15 bases lying between them. Germline lookup yields CDR1 MGHRA and CDR2 YSYEKL. The CDR3 is 15 residues long. In DNA form, the CDR3 reads TGCGCCAGCAGTAGGGGACAAAGGGCCCAAGAGACCCAGTACTTC. Translation: CASSRGQRAQETQYF.

The rearrangement uses TRBV4-3 and TRBJ2-3; no definite D call. Germline V gene sequence: CDR1 LGHNA, CDR2 YSLEER. V lost 1 base and J 1 base, leaving 9 bases between the germline ends. This CDR3 is 15 amino acids long. In DNA form, the CDR3 reads TGCGCCAGCAGCCAAGTACAGAGACGCACAGATACGCAGTATTTT. This codes for CASSQVQRRTDTQYF.

The chain employs TRBV7-9 and TRBJ1-1, with D possibly TRBD1 on 5 matching bases. This CDR3 has 12 amino acids. Germline V gene data show CDR1 as SEHNR and CDR2 as FQNEAQ (reference sequence). Trimming took off 5 bases at V and 7 bases at J, with 11 bases between the two ends. CDR3 sequence reads: CASSMGPDEAFF. Here the CDR3 DNA reads TGTGCCAGCAGCATGGGACCCGATGAAGCTTTCTTT.

CDR3: CASSSLPGLGGHEQYF. The CDR3, as DNA: TGTGCCAGCAGCTCACTGCCGGGACTAGGGGGCCACGAGCAGTACTTC. J is TRBJ2-7 and V is TRBV9; possible D gene TRBD2, 8 bases. Germline V CDR1 and CDR2: SGDLS, YYNGEE. The CDR3 has 16 amino acids. The V end lost 4 bases, the J end lost 5 bases, and 22 bases lay between the germline ends. The full variable domain, its missing parts supplied by reference TRBV9 and TRBJ2-7, is DSGVTQTPKHLITATGQRVTLRCSPRSGDLSVYWYQQSLDQGLQFLIQYYNGEERAKGNILERFSAQQFPDLHSELNLSSLELGDSALYFCASSSLPGLGGHEQYFGPGTRLTVT.